The clone carrying this TCR beta chain was detected many times. The study used a library that attached unique molecular identifiers to individual cDNA molecules. A single record per CDR3 protein comes from TCRdb applying MiXCR to the RACE reads. The sample has 85,000 or so distinct CDR3 sequences; approximately 12% are singletons. These data are taken from a study of human T cells and chemical hapten exposure. Study-level information: Diphenylcyclopropenone was applied weekly to patients' scalps across the roughly 24-week study.

Time point defined: patch test 1, 2 weeks after DPC sensitization. Treatment described: therapeutic diphenylcyclopropenone sensitization with weekly scalp DPC. This receptor was obtained from a woman between 45 and 60 years old with alopecia areata. Some clones in this sample may be carry-over from other donors' samples. The source material was whole blood, sampled in connection with sensitization to the hapten diphenylcyclopropenone (DPC).

The CDR3 DNA follows: TGTGCCAGTAGTATAGACCGCTGGGGTGAGCAGTTCTTC. This gives the protein CASSIDRWGEQFF. The chain employs TRBV19 and TRBJ2-1; D is ambiguous. This CDR3 region has 13 residues. V lost 0 bases and J 9 bases, leaving 9 bases between the germline ends. CDR1 LNHDA and CDR2 SQIVND come from the germline V gene (reference sequence).